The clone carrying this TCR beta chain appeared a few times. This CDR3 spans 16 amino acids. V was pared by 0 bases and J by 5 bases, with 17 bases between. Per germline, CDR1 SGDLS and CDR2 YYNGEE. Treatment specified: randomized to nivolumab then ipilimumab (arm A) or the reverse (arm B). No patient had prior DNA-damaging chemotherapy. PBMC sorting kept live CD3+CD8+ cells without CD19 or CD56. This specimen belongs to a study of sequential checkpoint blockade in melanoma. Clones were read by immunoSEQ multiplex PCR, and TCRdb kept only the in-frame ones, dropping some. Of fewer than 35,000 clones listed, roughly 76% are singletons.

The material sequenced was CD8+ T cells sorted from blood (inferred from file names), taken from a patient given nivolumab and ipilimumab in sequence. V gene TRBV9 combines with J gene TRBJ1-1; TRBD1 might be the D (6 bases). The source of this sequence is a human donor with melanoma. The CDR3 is CASSVDARGRRTEAFF. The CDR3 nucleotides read TGTGCCAGCAGCGTAGACGCGAGGGGGAGAAGGACTGAAGCTTTCTTT.